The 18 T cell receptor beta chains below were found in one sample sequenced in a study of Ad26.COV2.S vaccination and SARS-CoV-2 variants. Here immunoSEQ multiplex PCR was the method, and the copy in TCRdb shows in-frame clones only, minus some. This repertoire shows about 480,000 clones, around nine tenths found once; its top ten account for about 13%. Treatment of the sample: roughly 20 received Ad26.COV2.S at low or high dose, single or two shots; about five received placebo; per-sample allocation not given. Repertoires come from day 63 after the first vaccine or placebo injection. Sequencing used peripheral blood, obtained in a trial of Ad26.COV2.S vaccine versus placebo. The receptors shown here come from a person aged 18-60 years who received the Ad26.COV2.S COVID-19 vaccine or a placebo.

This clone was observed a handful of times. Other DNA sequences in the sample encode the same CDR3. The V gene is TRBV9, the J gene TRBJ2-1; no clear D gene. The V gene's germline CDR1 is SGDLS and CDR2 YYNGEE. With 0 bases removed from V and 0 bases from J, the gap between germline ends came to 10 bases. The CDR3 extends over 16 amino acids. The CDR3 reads CASSVGGLRSYNEQFF. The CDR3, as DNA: TGTGCCAGCAGCGTAGGCGGCCTCCGCTCCTACAATGAGCAGTTCTTC.

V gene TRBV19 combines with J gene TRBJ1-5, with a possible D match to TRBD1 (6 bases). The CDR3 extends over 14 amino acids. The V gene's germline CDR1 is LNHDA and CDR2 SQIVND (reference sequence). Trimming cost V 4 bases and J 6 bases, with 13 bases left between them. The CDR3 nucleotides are TGTGCCAGTAGTACCACAGGGTTGGGTCAGCCCCAGCATTTT. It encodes CASSTTGLGQPQHF.

The CDR3 reads CASSLLRGPTDTQYF. DNA for the CDR3: TGTGCCAGCAGTTTACTCAGGGGACCCACAGATACGCAGTATTTT. The chain couples TRBV6-5 to TRBJ2-3, with D possibly TRBD1 on 6 matching bases. The CDR3 has 15 amino acids. V dropped 4 bases and J dropped 2 bases, with 13 bases sitting between them. CDR1 is MNHEY and CDR2 is SVGAGI in the germline V gene.

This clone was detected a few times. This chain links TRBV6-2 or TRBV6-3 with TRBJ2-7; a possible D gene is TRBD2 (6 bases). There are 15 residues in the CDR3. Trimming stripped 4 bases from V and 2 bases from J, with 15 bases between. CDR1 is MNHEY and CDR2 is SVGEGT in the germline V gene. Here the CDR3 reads CASSLGLRQPYEQYF. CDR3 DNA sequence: TGTGCCAGCAGTTTGGGACTCCGGCAACCCTACGAGCAGTACTTC.

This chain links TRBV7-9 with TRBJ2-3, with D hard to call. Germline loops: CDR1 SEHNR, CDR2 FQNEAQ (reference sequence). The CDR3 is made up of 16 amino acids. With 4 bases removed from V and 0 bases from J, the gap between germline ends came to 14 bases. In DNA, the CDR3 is TGTGCCAGCAGCTCGCCTGATCCTAAGAGCACAGATACGCAGTATTTT. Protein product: CASSSPDPKSTDTQYF. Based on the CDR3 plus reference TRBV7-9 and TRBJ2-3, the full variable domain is DTGVSQNPRHKITKRGQNVTFRCDPISEHNRLYWYRQTLGQGPEFLTYFQNEAQLEKSRLLSDRFSAERPKGSFSTLEIQRTEQGDSAMYLCASSSPDPKSTDTQYFGPGTRLTVL.

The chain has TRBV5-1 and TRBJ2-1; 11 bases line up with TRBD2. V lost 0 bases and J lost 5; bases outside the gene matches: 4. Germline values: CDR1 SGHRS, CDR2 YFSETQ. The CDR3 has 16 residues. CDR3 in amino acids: CASSLASLAGDNEQFF. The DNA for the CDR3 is TGCGCCAGCAGCTTGGCCTCACTAGCGGGAGACAATGAGCAGTTCTTC.

This chain's CDR3 is CASSQAANLLTEAFF. The CDR3 DNA follows: TGTGCCAGCAGCCAAGCGGCGAATCTACTCACTGAAGCTTTCTTT. The rearrangement links TRBV14 to TRBJ1-1; D unresolved. V lost 1 base to trimming and J lost 4 bases, with 13 bases between them. Looked up from germline, CDR1 is SGHDN and CDR2 is FVKESK. This CDR3 comprises 15 residues.

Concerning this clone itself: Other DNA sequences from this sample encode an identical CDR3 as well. In DNA form, the CDR3 reads TGTGCCATCAGTGAGTTGAGCTACGAGCAGTACTTC. Translating it yields CAISELSYEQYF. This chain links TRBV10-3 with TRBJ2-7; no clear D. The CDR3 spans 12 residues. Trimming cost V 1 base and J 3 bases, with 4 bases left between them. Germline V CDR1 and CDR2: ENHRY, SYGVKD.

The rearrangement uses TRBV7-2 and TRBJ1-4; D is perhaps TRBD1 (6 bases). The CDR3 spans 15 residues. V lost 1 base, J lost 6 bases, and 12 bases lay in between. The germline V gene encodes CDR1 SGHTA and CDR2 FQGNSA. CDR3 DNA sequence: TGTGCCAGCAGCTTAGGGAGGGGGACTTATGAAAAACTGTTTTTT. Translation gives CASSLGRGTYEKLFF.

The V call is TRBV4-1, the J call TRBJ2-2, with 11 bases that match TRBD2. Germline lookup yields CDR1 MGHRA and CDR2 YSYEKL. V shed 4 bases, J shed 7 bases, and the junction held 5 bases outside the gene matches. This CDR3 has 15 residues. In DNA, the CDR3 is TGCGCCAGCAGCCCCCTAGCGGGAGGACACGGGGAGCTGTTTTTT. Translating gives CASSPLAGGHGELFF.

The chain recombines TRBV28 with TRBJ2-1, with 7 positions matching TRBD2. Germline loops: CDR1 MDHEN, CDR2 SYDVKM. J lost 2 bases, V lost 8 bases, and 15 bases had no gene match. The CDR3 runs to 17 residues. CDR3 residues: CASWTGGSIRAYNEQFF. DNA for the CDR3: TGTGCCAGCTGGACTGGCGGGAGTATTCGGGCCTACAATGAGCAGTTCTTC.

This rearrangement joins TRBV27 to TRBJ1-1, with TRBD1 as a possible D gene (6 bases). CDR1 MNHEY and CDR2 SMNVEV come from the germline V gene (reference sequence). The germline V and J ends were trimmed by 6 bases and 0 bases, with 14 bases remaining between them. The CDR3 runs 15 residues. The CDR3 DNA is TGTGCCAGCAGGCTACAGGGAACTATGAACACTGAAGCTTTCTTT. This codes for CASRLQGTMNTEAFF.

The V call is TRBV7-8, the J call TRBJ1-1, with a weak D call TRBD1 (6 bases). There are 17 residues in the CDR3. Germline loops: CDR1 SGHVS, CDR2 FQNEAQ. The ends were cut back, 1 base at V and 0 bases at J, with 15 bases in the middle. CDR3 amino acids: CASSLESGAFLNTEAFF. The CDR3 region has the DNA TGTGCCAGCAGCTTAGAATCGGGGGCCTTCCTGAACACTGAAGCTTTCTTT.

CDR3 protein: CASSLGIGSYEQYF. DNA for the CDR3: TGTGCCAGCAGTTTAGGAATCGGATCCTACGAGCAGTACTTC. The V call is TRBV6-5, the J call TRBJ2-7, with D hard to call. Germline CDR1 is MNHEY and CDR2 is SVGAGI. V was shortened by 4 bases and J by 1 base, with 11 bases between the two germline ends. This CDR3 has 14 amino acids.

The DNA for the CDR3 is TGTGCCAGCAGCCCCCGGACAGTCCACAATGAGCAGTTCTTC. Its translation: CASSPRTVHNEQFF. J is TRBJ2-1 and V is TRBV9, with D perhaps matching TRBD1 (6 bases). The germline V gene encodes CDR1 SGDLS and CDR2 YYNGEE. CDR3 length: 14 amino acids. V was cut by 4 bases and J by 5 bases, with 13 bases left in between.

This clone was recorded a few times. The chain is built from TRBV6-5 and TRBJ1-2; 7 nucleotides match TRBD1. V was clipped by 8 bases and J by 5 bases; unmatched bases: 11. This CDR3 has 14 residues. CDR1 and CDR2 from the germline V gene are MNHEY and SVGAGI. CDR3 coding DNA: TGTGCCAGCTGGCTGGAGGGGGCGAGGTATGGCTACACCTTC. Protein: CASWLEGARYGYTF.

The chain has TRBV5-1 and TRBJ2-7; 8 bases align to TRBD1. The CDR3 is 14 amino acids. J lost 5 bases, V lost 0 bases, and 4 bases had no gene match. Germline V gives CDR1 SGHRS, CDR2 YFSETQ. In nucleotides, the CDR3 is TGCGCCAGCAGCTTGGGGACAGGGCCCCACGAGCAGTACTTC. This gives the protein CASSLGTGPHEQYF.

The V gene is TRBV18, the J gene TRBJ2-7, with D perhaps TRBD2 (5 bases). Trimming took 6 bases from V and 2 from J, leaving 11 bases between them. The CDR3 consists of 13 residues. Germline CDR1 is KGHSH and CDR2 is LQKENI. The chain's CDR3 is CASSRLGAYEQYF. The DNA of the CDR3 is TGTGCCAGCTCGCGGCTCGGGGCCTACGAGCAGTACTTC.